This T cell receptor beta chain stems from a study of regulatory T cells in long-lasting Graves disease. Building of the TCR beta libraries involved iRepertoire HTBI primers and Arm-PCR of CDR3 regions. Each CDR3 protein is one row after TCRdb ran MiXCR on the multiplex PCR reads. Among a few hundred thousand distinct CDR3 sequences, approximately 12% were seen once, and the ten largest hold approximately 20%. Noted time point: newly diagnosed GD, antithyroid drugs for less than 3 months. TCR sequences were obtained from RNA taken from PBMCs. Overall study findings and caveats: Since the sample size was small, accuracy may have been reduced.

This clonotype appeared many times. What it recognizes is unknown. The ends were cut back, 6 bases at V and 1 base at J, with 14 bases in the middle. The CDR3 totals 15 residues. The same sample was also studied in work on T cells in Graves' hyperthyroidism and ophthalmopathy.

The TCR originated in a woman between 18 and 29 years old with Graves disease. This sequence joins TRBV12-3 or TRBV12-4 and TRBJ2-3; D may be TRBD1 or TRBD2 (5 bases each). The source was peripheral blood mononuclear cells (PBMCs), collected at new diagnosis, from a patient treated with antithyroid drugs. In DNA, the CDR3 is TGTGCCAGCAGGGGACCTTACCCGGGCACAGATACGCAGTATTTT. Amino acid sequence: CASRGPYPGTDTQYF.